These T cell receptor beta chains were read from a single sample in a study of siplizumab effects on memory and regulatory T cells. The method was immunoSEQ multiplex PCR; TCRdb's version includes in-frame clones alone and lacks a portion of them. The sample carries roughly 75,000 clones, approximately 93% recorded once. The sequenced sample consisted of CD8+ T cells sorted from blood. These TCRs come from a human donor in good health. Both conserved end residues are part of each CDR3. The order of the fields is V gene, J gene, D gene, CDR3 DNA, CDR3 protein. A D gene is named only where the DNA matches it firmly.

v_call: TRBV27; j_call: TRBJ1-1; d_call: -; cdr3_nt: TGTGCCAGCAGTTTACAGTTTGGTGGGAACACTGAAGCTTTCTTT; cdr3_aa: CASSLQFGGNTEAFF
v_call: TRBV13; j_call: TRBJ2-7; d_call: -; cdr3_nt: TGTGCCAGCAGCAGCCCGGGGGGCCTCAACTACGAGCAGTACTTC; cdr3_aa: CASSSPGGLNYEQYF
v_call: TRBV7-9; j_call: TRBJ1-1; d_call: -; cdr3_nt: TGTGCCAGCAGCTTAGAGGGGGGACCGCGCACTGAAGCTTTCTTT; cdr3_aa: CASSLEGGPRTEAFF
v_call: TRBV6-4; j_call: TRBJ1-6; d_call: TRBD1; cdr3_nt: TGTGCCAGCAGTGACACGAAGGACAGGGGGGATAATTCACCCCTCCACTTT; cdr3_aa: CASSDTKDRGDNSPLHF
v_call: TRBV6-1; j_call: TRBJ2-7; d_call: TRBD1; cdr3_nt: TGTGCCAGCAGGGACCAGACAGGGGACCACGAGCAGTACTTC; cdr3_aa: CASRDQTGDHEQYF
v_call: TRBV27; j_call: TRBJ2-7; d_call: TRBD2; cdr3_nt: TGTGCCAGCAGTAAGACTAGCGGGGCATCCTACGAGCAGTACTTC; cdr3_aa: CASSKTSGASYEQYF
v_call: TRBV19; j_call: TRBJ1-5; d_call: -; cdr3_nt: TGTGCCAGTAGTGCCGGGACTTCGGGGCAGCCCCAGCATTTT; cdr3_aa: CASSAGTSGQPQHF
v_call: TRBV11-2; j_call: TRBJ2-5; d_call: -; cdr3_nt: TGTGCCAGCAGCCCTTACAACCAAGAGACCCAGTACTTC; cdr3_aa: CASSPYNQETQYF
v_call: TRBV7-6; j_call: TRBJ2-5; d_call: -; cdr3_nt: TGTGCCAGCAGCAACCGGACCGCGACGGGACCCAGGGCCCAGTACTTC; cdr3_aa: CASSNRTATGPRAQYF
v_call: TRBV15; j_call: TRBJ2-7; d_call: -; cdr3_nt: TGTGCCACAGCGTGGTCCCGGAACCACGAGCAGTACTTC; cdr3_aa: CATAWSRNHEQYF
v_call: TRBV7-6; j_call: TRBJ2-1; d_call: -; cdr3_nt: TGTGCCAGCAGCTTATACGGCTATGAGCAGTTCTTC; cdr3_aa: CASSLYGYEQFF
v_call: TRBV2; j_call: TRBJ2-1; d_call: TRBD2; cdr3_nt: TGTGCCAGCAGTGAAAGCGGGGGGCGGCACAATGAGCAGTTCTTC; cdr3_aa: CASSESGGRHNEQFF